The 29 T cell receptor beta chains in this list originate from one sample, sequenced in a study of Graves' ophthalmopathy and Graves' hyperthyroidism. From RNA, the CDR3 regions of TCR beta chains were amplified and sequenced. HTBI primers were employed in first-round RT-PCR, then a second-round multiplex PCR followed. TCRdb itself ran the multiplex PCR reads through MiXCR, one entry per CDR3 protein. The top ten clones hold around 10% of a sample with around 1.1 million distinct CDR3 sequences, about two fifths of them seen once. Sequenced: peripheral blood or thyroid tissue (not recorded which). Receptors originate from an adult man with Graves' hyperthyroidism.

This clonotype was recorded at least ten times. V usage is TRBV7-9 and J usage is TRBJ1-1; 8 positions agree with TRBD1. Germline loops: CDR1 SEHNR, CDR2 FQNEAQ (reference sequence). The CDR3 has 19 residues. V was clipped by 2 bases and J by 1 base; unmatched bases: 15. The CDR3 DNA reads TGTGCCAGCAGCTTACGGCGAGATCCGACAGGGGCGAGGAACACTGAAGCTTTCTTT. Translated: CASSLRRDPTGARNTEAFF.

This clonotype has at least ten counts. The genes are TRBV7-3 and TRBJ2-2, with 9 nucleotides matching TRBD1. CDR3 length: 14 amino acids. V trimming: 5 bases; J trimming: 7 bases; junction bases outside the gene matches: 5. Germline V CDR1 and CDR2: SGHTA, FQGTGA. The CDR3 DNA reads TGTGCCAGCAGCCCTAGGGACAGGGTCGGGGAGCTGTTTTTT. Translating it yields CASSPRDRVGELFF.

This clonotype was observed many times. The genes are TRBV6-5 and TRBJ1-2, with D tentatively TRBD1 (6 bases). Germline values: CDR1 MNHEY, CDR2 SVGAGI. This CDR3 has 16 residues. The ends were cut back, 0 bases at V and 5 bases at J, with 16 bases in the middle. CDR3 loop: CASSYSSDRSSYGYTF. CDR3 DNA: TGTGCCAGCAGTTACTCGAGTGACAGGTCCTCGTATGGCTACACCTTC.

CDR3 amino acids: CAWSKTGGYGYTF. DNA of the CDR3: TGTGCCTGGAGTAAAACAGGCGGGTATGGCTACACCTTC. The J gene is TRBJ1-2, the V gene TRBV25-1, with a weak D call TRBD1 (5 bases). Trimming pared 11 bases from V and 5 bases from J, leaving 18 bases between. CDR1 and CDR2 (germline): MGHDK, SYGVNS. There are 13 residues in the CDR3.

The V and J genes are TRBV6-5 and TRBJ1-2, with D possibly being TRBD1 (5 bases). Germline V lookup: CDR1 MNHEY, CDR2 SVGAGI. The CDR3 has 13 residues. Trimming removed 7 bases at V and 1 base at J, with 10 bases between. CDR3 bases: TGTGCCAGCACCCCGACAGTTAACTATGGCTACACCTTC. It yields the protein CASTPTVNYGYTF.

This clonotype has at least ten counts. This sequence joins TRBV29-1 and TRBJ1-5; TRBD1 matches 11 bases. J was trimmed by 3 bases and V by 4 bases; bases with no gene match: 8. The CDR3 spans 16 residues. The germline CDR1 and CDR2 sequences are SQVTM and ANQGSEA. CDR3 in amino acids: CSVVGDRGDPNQPQHF. The CDR3 DNA reads TGCAGCGTTGTGGGGGACAGGGGGGACCCCAATCAGCCCCAGCATTTT. Together with reference TRBV29-1 and TRBJ1-5, the CDR3 gives the full variable domain: SAVISQKPSRDICQRGTSLTIQCQVDSQVTMMFWYRQQPGQSLTLIATANQGSEATYESGFVIDKFPISRPNLTFSTLTVSNMSPEDSSIYLCSVVGDRGDPNQPQHFGDGTRLSIL.

The rearrangement joins TRBV4-3 to TRBJ1-3; TRBD1 agrees at 10 bases. CDR1 and CDR2 from the germline V gene are LGHNA and YSLEER. J gave up 3 bases and V 2 bases, and 10 bases lay outside the gene matches. CDR3 length: 18 residues. Here the CDR3 reads CASSQIHRQGANGNTIYF. CDR3 bases: TGCGCCAGCAGCCAAATCCACCGACAGGGGGCTAATGGAAACACCATATATTTT.

The rearrangement joins TRBV12-3 or TRBV12-4 to TRBJ2-7; 9 bases match TRBD1. Losses at the gene ends were 6 bases for V and 3 bases for J; bases not matched to a gene: 3. This CDR3 has 13 residues. The CDR3 bases are TGTGCCAGCAGACGGGGACAGGGCTACGAGCAGTACTTC. It codes for CASRRGQGYEQYF.

This chain joins TRBV4-3 and TRBJ1-2; D remains unclear. V was shortened by 0 bases and J by 3 bases, with 14 bases between the two germline ends. Germline V gene sequence: CDR1 LGHNA, CDR2 YSLEER. This CDR3 has 16 amino acids. This chain's CDR3 is CASSQEEGKGDYGYTF. DNA of the CDR3: TGCGCCAGCAGCCAAGAAGAGGGAAAGGGCGACTATGGCTACACCTTC.

This clonotype appeared many times. This chain uses TRBV29-1 with TRBJ2-2, with 9 bases aligning to TRBD2. Trimming cost V 2 bases and J 4 bases; bases outside gene matches: 5. The CDR3 totals 15 residues. CDR1 is SQVTM, CDR2 ANQGSEA, per germline. The CDR3 spells CSVEWGRGGTGELFF. In nucleotides, the CDR3 is TGCAGCGTTGAATGGGGGCGGGGGGGCACCGGGGAGCTGTTTTTT.

There are many counts of this clonotype. A much larger clonotype is one base distant, so this may be a read error. V and J are TRBV27 and TRBJ2-7; possibly TRBD1 for D (6 bases). V lost 6 bases and J lost 2, with 11 bases in between. Germline assignment: CDR1 MNHEY and CDR2 SMNVEV (reference sequence). This CDR3 is built from 13 residues. This chain's CDR3 is CASSLNRAYEQYF. CDR3 DNA sequence: TGTGCCAGCAGCTTAAACAGGGCCTACGAGCAGTACTTC.

The chain links TRBV4-2 to TRBJ2-7, with a weak D call TRBD2 (7 bases). Judging by the DNA end, TRBJ2-5 fits better; the J call may be wrong. This CDR3 is built from 19 residues. CDR1 is LGHNA and CDR2 is YNFKEQ in the germline V gene. The CDR3 region is CASSQARDTGPGGQETQYF. The CDR3 DNA is TGTGCCAGCAGCCAAGCCCGGGACACCGGGCCGGGGGGCCAAGAGACCCAGTACTTC.

About this clonotype itself: Since a much larger clone is just one base distant, this may be a read error. The chain has TRBV20-1 and TRBJ2-7; TRBD1 matches at 8 bases. This CDR3 contains 15 residues. Looked up from germline, CDR1 is DFQATT and CDR2 is SNEGSKA (reference sequence). The V gene end was trimmed by 3 bases and the J gene end by 5 bases; junction bases not matched to a gene: 12. This chain's CDR3 is CSARHWGQAWDEQYF. DNA for the CDR3: TGCAGTGCTAGGCATTGGGGACAGGCGTGGGACGAGCAGTACTTC.

This clonotype showed up just once. This may come from a read error, since a much larger clone is one base off. This sequence joins TRBV5-1 and TRBJ1-2; D is uncertain. Trimming cost V 4 bases and J 6 bases, with 16 bases left between them. In germline, CDR1 is SGHRS, CDR2 YFSETQ. The CDR3 runs to 14 residues. The CDR3 DNA reads as TGCGCCAGCAGCGGCCTTACTACGGACCATGGCTACACCTTC. Translated: CASSGLTTDHGYTF. Full variable domain (rest looked up from reference TRBV5-1 and TRBJ1-2): KAGVTQTPRYLIKTRGQQVTLSCSPISGHRSVSWYQQTPGQGLQFLFEYFSETQRNKGNFPGRFSGRQFSNSRSEMNVSTLELGDSALYLCASSGLTTDHGYTFGSGTRLTVV.

The rearrangement links TRBV11-2 to TRBJ2-5; 8 nucleotides agree with TRBD2. Per the germline V gene, CDR1 is SGHAT and CDR2 is FQNNGV. This CDR3 is 13 amino acids long. With 5 bases clipped from V and 5 bases from J, the junction kept 4 bases outside the gene matches. The CDR3 coding sequence is TGTGCCAGCAGCCAACCGGGAGGGGAGACCCAGTACTTC. This gives the protein CASSQPGGETQYF.

The chain couples TRBV19 to TRBJ1-5, with D possibly being TRBD1 (6 bases). The germline V and J ends were trimmed by 5 bases and 2 bases, with 10 bases remaining between them. The germline CDR1 and CDR2 sequences are LNHDA and SQIVND (reference sequence). This CDR3 has 14 residues. CDR3 sequence reads: CASSFGQRNQPQHF. The CDR3 DNA reads TGTGCCAGTAGTTTCGGACAGCGCAATCAGCCCCAGCATTTT. Using reference TRBV19 and TRBJ1-5 for the parts outside the CDR3, the full variable domain is DGGITQSPKYLFRKEGQNVTLSCEQNLNHDAMYWYRQDPGQGLRLIYYSQIVNDFQKGDIAEGYSVSREKKESFPLTVTSAQKNPTAFYLCASSFGQRNQPQHFGDGTRLSIL.

The J gene is TRBJ1-6, the V gene TRBV9, with unresolved D. Trimming removed 3 bases from V and 9 bases from J, with 16 bases in between. In germline, CDR1 is SGDLS, CDR2 YYNGEE. The CDR3 contains 15 residues. The CDR3: CASSAEPGFGSPLHF. The CDR3 nucleotides read TGTGCCAGCAGCGCCGAACCGGGCTTCGGTTCACCCCTCCACTTT.

CDR3 sequence (DNA): TGCAGCTTAGCCGGGACAGGGACCTCTGGGGCCAACGTCCTGACTTTC. Its protein is CSLAGTGTSGANVLTF. The rearrangement links TRBV29-1 to TRBJ2-6; 9 nucleotides agree with TRBD1. J gave up 0 bases and V 8 bases, and 8 bases lay outside the gene matches. The CDR3 has 16 amino acids. Germline values: CDR1 SQVTM, CDR2 ANQGSEA.

To note about this clonotype: Germline and junction disagree at one end, which may indicate a read error. The V call is TRBV10-3, the J call TRBJ2-7; 12 nucleotides line up with TRBD1. The CDR3 is made up of 15 amino acids. The germline V gene has CDR1 ENHRY and CDR2 SYGVKD. CDR3 in amino acids: CASSERDRGLYEQYF. The CDR3 DNA sequence: TGTGCCAGCAGTGAACGGGACAGGGGGCTTTACGAGCAGTACTTC.

This clonotype occurred many times. The chain carries TRBV11-2 and TRBJ1-2; 10 bases match TRBD1. The CDR3 covers 17 residues. J lost 7 bases, V lost 5 bases, and 16 bases had no gene match. Germline V CDR1 and CDR2: SGHAT, FQNNGV. The CDR3 reads CASSIPVPDRGRLGYTF. The CDR3 DNA sequence: TGTGCCAGCAGCATCCCAGTCCCCGACAGGGGGCGTCTTGGCTACACCTTC.

As regards this clonotype: One junction end disagrees with the germline gene, perhaps due to a read error. V and J are TRBV11-1 and TRBJ1-2, with D maybe TRBD1 (5 bases). Germline V gene lookup returns CDR1 SGHAT and CDR2 FQDESV (reference sequence). The CDR3 has 15 residues. The CDR3 nucleotides are TGTGCCGGCAGCGCCCCCGGGGCATCGCACTATGGCTACACCTTC. Amino acids: CAGSAPGASHYGYTF.

Ten or more counts support this clonotype. V usage is TRBV7-2 and J usage is TRBJ2-7; 7 bases map to TRBD2. J lost 9 bases, V lost 5 bases, and 16 bases had no gene match. The CDR3 loop spans 15 amino acids. Germline V CDR1 and CDR2: SGHTA, FQGNSA. The CDR3: CASSKKGLGDVSQYF. In DNA, the CDR3 is TGTGCCAGCAGCAAAAAAGGACTAGGGGATGTTTCGCAGTACTTC. The entire variable domain, with the rest obtained from reference TRBV7-2 and TRBJ2-7, is as follows: GAGVSQSPSNKVTEKGKDVELRCDPISGHTALYWYRQSLGQGLEFLIYFQGNSAPDKSGLPSDRFSAERTGGSVSTLTIQRTQQEDSAVYLCASSKKGLGDVSQYFGPGTRLTVT.

This clonotype came up a few times. Its ends do not fully match the called genes, so a read error is possible. This sequence joins TRBV7-8 and TRBJ2-5; no reliable D call. The length of the CDR3 is 12 residues. The germline gives CDR1 SGHVS, CDR2 FQNEAQ. Written as DNA, the CDR3 is TGTGCCAGCAGCTTGGACCTCTTCGTTCGGTTCTTC. Translating gives CASSLDLFVRFF.

V usage is TRBV19 and J usage is TRBJ1-6; 8 bases align to TRBD1. The germline gives CDR1 LNHDA, CDR2 SQIVND (reference sequence). Trimming took 6 bases from V and 14 from J; bases not matched to a gene: 15. This CDR3 region has 15 residues. Here the CDR3 reads CASRRPDRVGLSLHF. As DNA, the CDR3 is TGTGCCAGTAGGCGACCGGACAGGGTTGGGCTGTCCCTCCACTTT.

This clonotype appeared a single time. The gene calls are TRBV20-1 and TRBJ2-5; weak D call: TRBD2 (5 bases). The CDR3 consists of 13 residues. The germline V gene has CDR1 DFQATT and CDR2 SNEGSKA (reference sequence). The V end lost 1 base, the J end lost 5 bases, and 11 bases lay between the germline ends. Here the CDR3 DNA reads TGCAGTGCTAGAGCTGGGGAGTGGGAGACCCAGTACTTC. Protein product: CSARAGEWETQYF.

The rearrangement uses TRBV7-8 and TRBJ1-6; D possibly corresponds to TRBD1 (6 bases). Between the trimmed V and J ends, which lost 9 bases and 6 bases, there was a span of 9 bases. Germline CDR1 is SGHVS and CDR2 is FQNEAQ. This CDR3 has 12 amino acids. Here the CDR3 reads CARQGSNSPLHF. For the CDR3, the DNA is TGTGCCAGACAGGGAAGTAATTCACCCCTCCACTTT.

This clonotype has at least ten counts. The gene calls are TRBV6-1 and TRBJ1-1; D gene unclear. The germline CDR1 and CDR2 sequences are MNHNS and SASEGT. V dropped 1 base and J dropped 7 bases, with 10 bases sitting between them. The CDR3 is made up of 13 amino acids. The CDR3 loop reads CASSEGRTIEAFF. As DNA, the CDR3 is TGTGCCAGCAGTGAAGGACGGACCATTGAAGCTTTCTTT.

This clonotype came up many times. V and J are TRBV5-8 and TRBJ2-5; 10 bases are shared with TRBD2. The CDR3 has 15 residues. The V gene's germline CDR1 is SGHTS and CDR2 YDEGEE. V was pared by 1 base and J by 7 bases, with 7 bases of the junction left unmatched. CDR3 DNA sequence: TGTGCCAGCAGCTTGAAGTCTAGCGGGAGCGGGACCCAGTACTTC. Protein sequence: CASSLKSSGSGTQYF.

This clonotype was observed a few times. V gene TRBV7-9 combines with J gene TRBJ2-5, with unresolved D. Germline CDR1 SEHNR, CDR2 FQNEAQ (reference sequence). This CDR3 has 14 residues. V was clipped by 8 bases and J by 5 bases, with 18 bases between them. CDR3 sequence: CASSPPSRAETQYF. Here the CDR3 DNA reads TGTGCCAGCTCACCACCCTCTAGAGCCGAGACCCAGTACTTC.